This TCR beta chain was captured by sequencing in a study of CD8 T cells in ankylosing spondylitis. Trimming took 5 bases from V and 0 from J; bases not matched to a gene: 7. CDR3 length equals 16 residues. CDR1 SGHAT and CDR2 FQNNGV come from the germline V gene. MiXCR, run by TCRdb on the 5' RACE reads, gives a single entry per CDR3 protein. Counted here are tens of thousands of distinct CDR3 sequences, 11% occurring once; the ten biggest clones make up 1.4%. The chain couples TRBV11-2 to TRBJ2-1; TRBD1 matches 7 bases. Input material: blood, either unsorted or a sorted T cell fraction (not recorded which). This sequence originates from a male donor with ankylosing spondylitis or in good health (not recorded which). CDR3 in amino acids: CASSQTGVSSYNEQFF. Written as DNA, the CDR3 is TGTGCCAGCAGCCAAACAGGGGTCAGCTCCTACAATGAGCAGTTCTTC.